The T cell receptor (beta chain) described here comes from a study of OX40 agonist ivuxolimab in advanced cancers. About the research overall: Patients received ivuxolimab, an intravenous treatment, every 2 weeks at 0.01 to 10 mg/kg. A male proportion of about 84% was recorded, with mean age roughly 62 years and range about 20 to 79. General study findings and limits: The study found that CD8+ T cells averaged more expanded clones than CD4+. Blood T cells, both CD4+ and CD8+, expanded clonally by week 6 at 0.1 to 3.0 mg/kg.

Turning to this clone: Its antigen is unidentified.

Germline lookup yields CDR1 MNHEY and CDR2 SMNVEV (reference sequence). There are 16 residues in the CDR3. Trimming left V 4 bases short and J 3 bases short, with 19 bases between. Measured with immunoSEQ multiplex PCR; TCRdb has only the in-frame clones, and not every one. The data contain roughly 41,000 clones, roughly 86% of them singletons. The sequencing used CD4+ or CD8+ T cells sorted from blood, collected in a trial of the OX40 agonist ivuxolimab. The sequence was obtained from an adult with an advanced solid tumor such as melanoma, head and neck, liver or kidney cancer. The gene calls are TRBV27 and TRBJ2-7; tentatively, D is TRBD2 (6 bases). CDR3 bases: TGTGCCAGCAGTTCCCAAGGAGGGACGGTCAACTACGAGCAGTACTTC. Amino acids: CASSSQGGTVNYEQYF.